This T cell receptor beta chain was sequenced in a study of cytomegalovirus exposure and HLA in healthy donors. General observations from the study: For most TCR sequences rarity was the rule, although some public TCRs occurred in many donors. Presence/absence analyses assumed roughly uniform sequencing depth across donors, which may not hold. 16,951 TCR beta sequences were associated with HLA alleles at 0.05 false discovery rate in a later analysis.

About this clone itself: Antigen: not known.

Vbeta (60) and Jbeta (13) primers were used in the PCR. Authors' processing steps: Unique TCR beta chains totaled some 88 million in a later count, with roughly 11 million of them shared. TCRdb's copy holds only in-frame clones and misses some; the assay was immunoSEQ multiplex PCR. Clone size and the V and J calls come from that table; the DNA yielded D and trimming. This table has around 92,000 clones, over 70% appearing once. The sequencing input was PBMCs. The sequence was obtained from a girl aged 2 to 10 in good health and CMV-seropositive.

The CDR3 is CASSLGSQAYEQYF. CDR3 in DNA: TGCGCCAGCAGCTTGGGGTCCCAGGCCTACGAGCAGTACTTC. V gene TRBV5-1 combines with J gene TRBJ2-7, with D unresolved. Trimming removed 0 bases from V and 2 bases from J, with 9 bases in between. The CDR3 loop spans 14 amino acids. CDR1 and CDR2 (germline): SGHRS, YFSETQ.